The rows below give T cell receptor beta chains drawn from one sample of a study of T cells in Graves' hyperthyroidism and ophthalmopathy. TCRdb re-called the multiplex PCR reads with MiXCR, one entry per CDR3 protein. The repertoire holds about 620,000 distinct CDR3 sequences, with roughly 17% as singletons. The sample taken for sequencing was blood. These receptors were collected from a woman aged 25 to 45 with Graves' hyperthyroidism. The CDR3 runs from the conserved cysteine through the conserved F or W. The D gene is left open where the match is weak. Clone size is not always given. Where it is, it says once, few, many or a class for expanded clones.

d_gene: TRBD2
abundance: many
j_gene: TRBJ2-7
len: 18
v_gene: TRBV27
CDR3aa: CASSFERRLAGSSYEQYF
CDR3nt: TGTGCCAGCAGTTTTGAACGCAGACTAGCGGGAAGCTCCTACGAGCAGTACTTC

d_gene: NA
abundance: many
j_gene: TRBJ2-7
len: 15
v_gene: TRBV7-6
CDR3aa: CASSFSPARVYEQYF
CDR3nt: TGTGCCAGCAGCTTTAGTCCGGCAAGGGTCTACGAGCAGTACTTC

d_gene: NA
abundance: few
j_gene: TRBJ1-3
len: 16
v_gene: TRBV19
CDR3aa: CASLSLVASSGNTIYF
CDR3nt: TGTGCCAGTCTTAGTCTGGTGGCCAGCTCTGGAAACACCATATATTTT

d_gene: NA
abundance: many
j_gene: TRBJ1-5
len: 15
v_gene: TRBV28
CDR3aa: CASSFGGNLRTTGHF
CDR3nt: TGTGCCAGCAGTTTCGGCGGGAATCTTAGAACCACTGGGCATTTT

d_gene: TRBD2
abundance: few
j_gene: TRBJ2-7
len: 11
v_gene: TRBV20-1
CDR3aa: CSARLAAEQYF
CDR3nt: TGCAGTGCCCGACTAGCGGCCGAGCAGTACTTC

d_gene: NA
abundance: few
j_gene: TRBJ1-1
len: 12
v_gene: TRBV12-3/TRBV12-4
CDR3aa: CASSFRGTEASF
CDR3nt: TGTGCCAGCAGTTTCAGGGGTACTGAAGCTTCCTTT

d_gene: TRBD2
abundance: many
j_gene: TRBJ2-3
len: 12
v_gene: TRBV20-1
CDR3aa: CSANSGRDTQYF
CDR3nt: TGCAGTGCCAATAGCGGGAGAGATACGCAGTATTTT

d_gene: NA
abundance: few
j_gene: TRBJ2-7
len: 15
v_gene: TRBV15
CDR3aa: CATSRGRGRLYEQYF
CDR3nt: TGTGCCACCAGCAGAGGCCGGGGGCGTCTCTACGAGCAGTACTTC

d_gene: NA
abundance: many
j_gene: TRBJ2-3
len: 13
v_gene: TRBV24-1
CDR3aa: CATSASGTDTQYF
CDR3nt: TGTGCCACCAGTGCCTCAGGAACAGATACGCAGTATTTT

d_gene: NA
abundance: NA
j_gene: TRBJ2-7
len: 13
v_gene: TRBV24-1
CDR3aa: CATSDTTEGEQYF
CDR3nt: TGTGCCACCAGTGATACGACAGAGGGGGAGCAGTACTTC

d_gene: TRBD2
abundance: NA
j_gene: TRBJ2-5
len: 15
v_gene: TRBV5-1
CDR3aa: CASSLESGSYETQYF
CDR3nt: TGCGCCAGCAGCTTGGAAAGCGGGAGTTATGAGACCCAGTACTTC

d_gene: NA
abundance: NA
j_gene: TRBJ1-4
len: 14
v_gene: TRBV6-2/TRBV6-3
CDR3aa: CASSYSSRREKLFF
CDR3nt: TGTGCCAGCAGTTACTCGAGCCGGAGAGAAAAACTGTTTTTT

d_gene: TRBD2
abundance: many
j_gene: TRBJ2-3
len: 14
v_gene: TRBV20-1
CDR3aa: CSATLAGGPDTQYF
CDR3nt: TGCAGTGCTACCCTAGCGGGAGGGCCAGATACGCAGTATTTT

d_gene: NA
abundance: NA
j_gene: TRBJ2-1
len: 13
v_gene: TRBV9
CDR3aa: CASSAQSFNEQFF
CDR3nt: TGTGCCAGCAGCGCTCAATCCTTTAATGAGCAGTTCTTC

d_gene: TRBD2
abundance: few
j_gene: TRBJ2-1
len: 16
v_gene: TRBV25-1
CDR3aa: CASSEGVLAGADEQFF
CDR3nt: TGTGCCAGCAGTGAAGGTGTGCTAGCGGGAGCGGATGAGCAGTTCTTC

d_gene: NA
abundance: NA
j_gene: TRBJ2-7
len: 12
v_gene: TRBV19
CDR3aa: CASGDENNEQYF
CDR3nt: TGTGCGTCAGGGGATGAAAACAACGAGCAGTACTTC

d_gene: TRBD2
abundance: many
j_gene: TRBJ2-7
len: 15
v_gene: TRBV28
CDR3aa: CASSLHGTSGYEQYF
CDR3nt: TGTGCCAGCAGTTTACATGGGACTAGCGGCTACGAGCAGTACTTC

d_gene: NA
abundance: NA
j_gene: TRBJ1-1
len: 12
v_gene: TRBV29-1
CDR3aa: CSAGGRGAEAFF
CDR3nt: TGCAGCGCAGGAGGTAGGGGTGCTGAAGCTTTCTTT

d_gene: NA
abundance: many
j_gene: TRBJ2-7
len: 11
v_gene: TRBV7-9
CDR3aa: CASEGTYEQYF
CDR3nt: TGTGCCAGCGAGGGGACCTACGAGCAGTACTTC

d_gene: NA
abundance: many
j_gene: TRBJ2-3
len: 13
v_gene: TRBV28
CDR3aa: CASSLNRADTQYF
CDR3nt: TGTGCCAGCAGTTTAAACAGGGCGGATACGCAGTATTTT

d_gene: TRBD1
abundance: many
j_gene: TRBJ1-2
len: 13
v_gene: TRBV30
CDR3aa: CASWDRFNYGYTF
CDR3nt: TGTGCCTCCTGGGACAGGTTCAACTATGGCTACACCTTC

d_gene: NA
abundance: many
j_gene: TRBJ1-1
len: 13
v_gene: TRBV20-1
CDR3aa: CSARSRMNTEAFF
CDR3nt: TGCAGTGCTAGATCACGGATGAACACTGAAGCTTTCTTT

d_gene: TRBD1
abundance: NA
j_gene: TRBJ1-2
len: 18
v_gene: TRBV4-3
CDR3aa: CASSQDTGQGARVYGYTF
CDR3nt: TGCGCCAGCAGCCAAGATACGGGACAGGGGGCGCGGGTCTATGGCTACACCTTC

d_gene: NA
abundance: NA
j_gene: TRBJ2-7
len: 11
v_gene: TRBV7-9
CDR3aa: CASTRDGEQYF
CDR3nt: TGTGCCAGCACCAGGGATGGAGAGCAGTACTTC

d_gene: TRBD2
abundance: many
j_gene: TRBJ2-1
len: 15
v_gene: TRBV20-1
CDR3aa: CSATRLAGAYNEQFF
CDR3nt: TGCAGTGCTACCCGACTAGCGGGAGCCTACAATGAGCAGTTCTTC

d_gene: NA
abundance: many
j_gene: TRBJ1-1
len: 13
v_gene: TRBV12-3/TRBV12-4
CDR3aa: CASSSTQNTEAFF
CDR3nt: TGTGCCAGCAGTTCTACCCAGAACACTGAAGCTTTCTTT

d_gene: TRBD2
abundance: NA
j_gene: TRBJ2-1
len: 16
v_gene: TRBV7-8
CDR3aa: CASSLVPLAGHNEQFF
CDR3nt: TGTGCCAGCAGCTTAGTCCCACTAGCGGGACACAATGAGCAGTTCTTC

d_gene: NA
abundance: few
j_gene: TRBJ2-7
len: 12
v_gene: TRBV28
CDR3aa: CASSPRATKQYF
CDR3nt: TGTGCCAGCAGTCCGCGGGCTACGAAGCAGTACTTC